This TCR beta chain is from a study of blood T cell repertoires in COVID-19. Generated by immunoSEQ multiplex PCR, the TCRdb table keeps only in-frame clones and is missing some. There are 140,000 to 150,000 clones in the sample; more than 60% occur only once, and roughly 2% lies in the top ten. CDR1 and CDR2 from the germline V gene are MNHEY and SMNVEV (reference sequence). The CDR3 spans 13 residues. V lost 5 bases and J lost 3, with 11 bases in between. J is TRBJ2-7 and V is TRBV27, with D perhaps TRBD2 (6 bases). The sample taken for sequencing was peripheral blood. The receptor's source is an older woman with acute or convalescent COVID-19. As DNA, the CDR3 is TGTGCCAGCAGTCAAGCGGGCCACTACGAGCAGTACTTC. It is translated as CASSQAGHYEQYF.